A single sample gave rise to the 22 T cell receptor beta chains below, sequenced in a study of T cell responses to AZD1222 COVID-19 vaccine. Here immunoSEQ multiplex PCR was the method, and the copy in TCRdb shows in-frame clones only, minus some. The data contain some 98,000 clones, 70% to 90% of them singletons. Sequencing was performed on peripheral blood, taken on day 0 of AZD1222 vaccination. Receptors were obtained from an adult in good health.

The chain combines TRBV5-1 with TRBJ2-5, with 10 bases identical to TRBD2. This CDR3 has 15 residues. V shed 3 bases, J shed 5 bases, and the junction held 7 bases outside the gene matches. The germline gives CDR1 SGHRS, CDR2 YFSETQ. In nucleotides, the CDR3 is TGCGCCAGCAGCTCTGTTAGCGGGGGGCAGGAGACCCAGTACTTC. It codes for CASSSVSGGQETQYF.

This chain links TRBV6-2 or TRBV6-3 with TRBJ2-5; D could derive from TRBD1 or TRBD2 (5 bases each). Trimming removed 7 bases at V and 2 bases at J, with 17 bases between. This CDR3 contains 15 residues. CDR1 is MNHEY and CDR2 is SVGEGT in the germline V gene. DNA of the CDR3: TGTGCCAGCACCCCGTTAAGGGGACCGCAAGAGACCCAGTACTTC. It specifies CASTPLRGPQETQYF.

DNA of the CDR3: TGTGCCAGCAGCGCACAGGGGGCGCATTCACCCCTCCACTTT. Translated: CASSAQGAHSPLHF. The chain uses TRBV9 and TRBJ1-6; 9 positions agree with TRBD1. Germline-derived CDR1 and CDR2 are SGDLS and YYNGEE. V lost 3 bases and J lost 8; bases outside the gene matches: 3. The CDR3 consists of 14 residues.

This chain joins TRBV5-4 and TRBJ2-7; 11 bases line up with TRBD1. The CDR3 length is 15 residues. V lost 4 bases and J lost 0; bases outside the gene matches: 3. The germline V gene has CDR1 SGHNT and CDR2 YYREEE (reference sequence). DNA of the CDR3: TGTGCCAGCAGCGGACAGGGGGCCCTCTCCTACGAGCAGTACTTC. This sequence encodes CASSGQGALSYEQYF. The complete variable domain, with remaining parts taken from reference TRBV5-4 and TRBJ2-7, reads ETGVTQSPTHLIKTRGQQVTLRCSSQSGHNTVSWYQQALGQGPQFIFQYYREEENGRGNFPPRFSGLQFPNYSSELNVNALELDDSALYLCASSGQGALSYEQYFGPGTRLTVT.

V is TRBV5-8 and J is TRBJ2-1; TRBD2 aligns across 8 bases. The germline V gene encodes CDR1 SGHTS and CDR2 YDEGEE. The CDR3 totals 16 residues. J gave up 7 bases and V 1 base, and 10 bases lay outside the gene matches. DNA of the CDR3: TGTGCCAGCAGCTTGTTGCGGCGGGGGGATGGGAATGAGCAGTTCTTC. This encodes CASSLLRRGDGNEQFF. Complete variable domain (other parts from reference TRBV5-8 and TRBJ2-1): EAGVTQSPTHLIKTRGQQATLRCSPISGHTSVYWYQQALGLGLQFLLWYDEGEERNRGNFPPRFSGRQFPNYSSELNVNALELEDSALYLCASSLLRRGDGNEQFFGPGTRLTVL.

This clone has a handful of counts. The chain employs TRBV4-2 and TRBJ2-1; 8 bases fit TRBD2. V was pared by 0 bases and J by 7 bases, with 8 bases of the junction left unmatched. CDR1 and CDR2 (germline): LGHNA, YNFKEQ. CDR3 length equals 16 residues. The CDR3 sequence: CASSQEPGGPRNEQFF. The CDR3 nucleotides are TGTGCCAGCAGCCAAGAACCGGGGGGGCCGAGGAATGAGCAGTTCTTC.

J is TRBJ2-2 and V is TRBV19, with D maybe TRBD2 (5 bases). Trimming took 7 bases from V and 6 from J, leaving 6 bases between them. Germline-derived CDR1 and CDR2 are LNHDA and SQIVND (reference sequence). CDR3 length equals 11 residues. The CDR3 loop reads CASNGAGELFF. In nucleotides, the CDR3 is TGTGCCAGTAACGGGGCCGGGGAGCTGTTTTTT.

The CDR3 DNA reads TGCAGCGTTAGCCGAGACGGGGGTTACGAGCAGTACTTC. It translates to CSVSRDGGYEQYF. The chain employs TRBV29-1 and TRBJ2-7; D is perhaps TRBD2 (6 bases). The CDR3 covers 13 residues. Germline V CDR1 and CDR2: SQVTM, ANQGSEA. Trimming shortened V by 5 bases and J by 4 bases, and 15 bases separated the two germline ends.

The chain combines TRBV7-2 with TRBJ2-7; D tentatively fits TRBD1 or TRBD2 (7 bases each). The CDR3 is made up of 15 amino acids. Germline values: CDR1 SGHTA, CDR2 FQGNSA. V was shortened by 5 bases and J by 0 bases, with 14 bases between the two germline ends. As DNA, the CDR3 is TGTGCCAGCAGCCCAGGGGGGGCCCGCTCCTACGAGCAGTACTTC. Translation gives CASSPGGARSYEQYF.

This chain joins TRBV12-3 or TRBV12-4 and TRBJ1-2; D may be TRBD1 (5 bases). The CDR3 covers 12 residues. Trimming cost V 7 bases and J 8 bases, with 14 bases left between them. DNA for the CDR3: TGTGCCAGCACCACCGGGACGGGAGGCTACACCTTC. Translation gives CASTTGTGGYTF.

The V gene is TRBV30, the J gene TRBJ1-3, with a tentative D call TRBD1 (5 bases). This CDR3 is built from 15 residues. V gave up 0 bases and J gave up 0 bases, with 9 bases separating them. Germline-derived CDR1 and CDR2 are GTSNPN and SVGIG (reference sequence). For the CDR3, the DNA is TGTGCCTGGAGTGTGGACAACTACTCTGGAAACACCATATATTTT. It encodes CAWSVDNYSGNTIYF. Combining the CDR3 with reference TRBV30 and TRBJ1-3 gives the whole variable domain SQTIHQWPATLVQPVGSPLSLECTVEGTSNPNLYWYRQAAGRGLQLLFYSVGIGQISSEVPQNLSASRPQDRQFILSSKKLLLSDSGFYLCAWSVDNYSGNTIYFGEGSWLTVV.

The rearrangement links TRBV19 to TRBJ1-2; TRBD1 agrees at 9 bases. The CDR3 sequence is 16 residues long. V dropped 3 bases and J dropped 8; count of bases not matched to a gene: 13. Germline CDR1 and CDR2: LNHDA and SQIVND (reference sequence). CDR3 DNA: TGTGCCAGTAGTATTGTTGATACCGGGACAGGGAGAGGCTACACCTTC. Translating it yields CASSIVDTGTGRGYTF.

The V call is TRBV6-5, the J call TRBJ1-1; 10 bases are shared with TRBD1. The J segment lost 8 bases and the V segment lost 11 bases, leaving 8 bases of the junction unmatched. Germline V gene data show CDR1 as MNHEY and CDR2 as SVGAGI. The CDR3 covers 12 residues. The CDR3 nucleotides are TGTGCCTCCTCGGGACAGGGGATAGAAGCTTTCTTT. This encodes CASSGQGIEAFF.

CDR3 in amino acids: CASRTVVLFQREKLFF. CDR3 nucleotides: TGTGCCAGCAGAACGGTAGTCTTATTTCAGAGGGAAAAACTGTTTTTT. This rearrangement joins TRBV6-6 to TRBJ1-4; D remains unclear. This CDR3 is built from 16 residues. Trimming took 6 bases from V and 8 from J, leaving 22 bases between them. The germline gives CDR1 MNHNY, CDR2 SVGAGI (reference sequence).

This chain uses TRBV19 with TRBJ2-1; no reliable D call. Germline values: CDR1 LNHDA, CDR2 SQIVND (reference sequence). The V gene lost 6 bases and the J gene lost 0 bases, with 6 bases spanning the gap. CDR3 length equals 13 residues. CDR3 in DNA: TGTGCCAGTAGGGCTGTCTCCTACAATGAGCAGTTCTTC. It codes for CASRAVSYNEQFF.

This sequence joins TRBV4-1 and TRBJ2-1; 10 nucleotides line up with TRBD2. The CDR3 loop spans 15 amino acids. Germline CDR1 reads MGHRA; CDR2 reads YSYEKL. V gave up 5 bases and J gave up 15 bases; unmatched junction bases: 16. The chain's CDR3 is CASSWGSSGGPARFF. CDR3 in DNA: TGCGCCAGCAGCTGGGGCTCTAGCGGGGGTCCCGCCAGGTTCTTC.

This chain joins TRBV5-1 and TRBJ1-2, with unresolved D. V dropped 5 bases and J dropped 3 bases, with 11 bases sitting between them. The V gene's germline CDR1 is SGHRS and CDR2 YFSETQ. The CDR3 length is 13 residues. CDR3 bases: TGCGCCAGCAGACGTGACGCAGACTATGGCTACACCTTC. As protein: CASRRDADYGYTF.

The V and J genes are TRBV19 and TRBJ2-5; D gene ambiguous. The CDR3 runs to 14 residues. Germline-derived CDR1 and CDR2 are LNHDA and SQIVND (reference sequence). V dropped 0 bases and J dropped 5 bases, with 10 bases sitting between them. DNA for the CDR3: TGTGCCAGTAGTATAGATGTCTTAAGGGAGACCCAGTACTTC. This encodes CASSIDVLRETQYF.

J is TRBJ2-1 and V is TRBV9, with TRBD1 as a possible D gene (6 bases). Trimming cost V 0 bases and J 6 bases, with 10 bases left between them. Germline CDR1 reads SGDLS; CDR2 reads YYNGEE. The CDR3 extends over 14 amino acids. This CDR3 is CASSVVTGSNEQFF. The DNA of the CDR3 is TGTGCCAGCAGCGTAGTAACAGGGAGCAATGAGCAGTTCTTC.

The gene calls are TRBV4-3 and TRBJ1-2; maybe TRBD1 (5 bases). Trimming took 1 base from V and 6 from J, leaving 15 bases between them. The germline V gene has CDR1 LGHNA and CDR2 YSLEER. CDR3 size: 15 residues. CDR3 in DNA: TGCGCCAGCAGCCAAGCCCCCGTAACAGGACATGGCTACACCTTC. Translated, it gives CASSQAPVTGHGYTF.

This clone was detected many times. For the CDR3, the DNA is TGTGCCAGCAGCCTTCAGAGGGATAACACTGAAGCTTTCTTT. It specifies CASSLQRDNTEAFF. This chain joins TRBV4-2 and TRBJ1-1; no clear D. Trimming took off 4 bases at V and 2 bases at J, with 11 bases between the two ends. The CDR3 runs to 14 residues. Germline-derived CDR1 and CDR2 are LGHNA and YNFKEQ.

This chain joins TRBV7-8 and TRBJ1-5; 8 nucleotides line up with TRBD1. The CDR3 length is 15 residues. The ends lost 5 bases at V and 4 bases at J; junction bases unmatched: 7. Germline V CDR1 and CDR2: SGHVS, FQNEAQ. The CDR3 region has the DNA TGTGCCAGCAGCATGCCCAGGGGGCGGAATCAGCCCCAGCATTTT. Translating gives CASSMPRGRNQPQHF.